This passage covers 27 T cell receptor beta chains from one sample sequenced in a study of vaccination and CD4 T cells after COVID-19 (dated by TCRdb to 2021 to 2024). For these receptors, no antigen is known. Library creation used PCR. The instrument was an Illumina iSeq 100. DNA from cultured CD4+ T cells underwent TCR sequencing with the Oncomine TCR Beta short-read assay at the Johns Hopkins FTIC core. TCRdb redid the processing of the public reads, applying fastp at Q25 and MiXCR, and retained in-frame beta chains. Every entry covers one CDR3 protein and lists the most common genes and DNA from its rows. Counted in this sample were more than 13,000 distinct CDR3 sequences; under 25% of them appeared once. The ten biggest clones cover roughly 15% of the sample. Sample treatment or condition, as interpreted from the label and publication: roughly 11-day PBMC culture with coronavirus spike peptide pools or control peptides (ViraFEST assay).

Sequencing input: cultured CD4+ T cells from blood. These TCRs come from a human donor with COVID-19.

This clonotype has just a few counts. V and J are TRBV20-1 and TRBJ2-1; 11 bases map to TRBD2. The CDR3 is 14 amino acids. The junction had 11 bases not matched to a gene; V was cut back by 5 bases and J by 11 bases. Germline CDR1 is DFQATT and CDR2 is SNEGSKA (reference sequence). CDR3 nucleotides: TGCAGTGCTCCGCCCGCTAGCGGGGGGCGAAAGCAGTTCTTC. It yields the protein CSAPPASGGRKQFF.

The chain uses TRBV6-1 and TRBJ1-5, with 8 bases lining up with TRBD1. The CDR3 covers 14 residues. V was clipped by 6 bases and J by 7 bases; unmatched bases: 8. Germline values: CDR1 MNHNS, CDR2 SASEGT. The CDR3 loop is CASSNGQGSQPQHF. CDR3 bases: TGTGCCAGCAGCAACGGACAGGGTTCGCAGCCCCAGCATTTT.

The chain recombines TRBV5-1 with TRBJ2-5; a weak D match, TRBD1 (5 bases). This CDR3 has 11 amino acids. Trimming left V 3 bases short and J 5 bases short, with 5 bases between. CDR1 is SGHRS and CDR2 is YFSETQ in the germline V gene. The CDR3 is CASSYRETQYF. CDR3 nucleotides: TGCGCCAGCAGCTACAGGGAGACCCAGTACTTC.

This clonotype was counted between two and nine times. The genes are TRBV29-1 and TRBJ2-5; no clear D. V dropped 4 bases and J dropped 3 bases, with 6 bases sitting between them. The CDR3 length is 11 residues. CDR1 SQVTM and CDR2 ANQGSEA come from the germline V gene. CDR3 in DNA: TGCAGCGTTGCGCCAAAAGAGACCCAGTACTTC. The encoded protein is CSVAPKETQYF.

The sample holds one count of this clonotype. Since a much larger clone is just one base distant, this may be a read error. This rearrangement joins TRBV7-2 to TRBJ1-6, with 8 bases that match TRBD1. Germline CDR1 and CDR2: SGHTA and FQGNSA. This CDR3 has 14 amino acids. J gave up 9 bases and V 6 bases, and 7 bases lay outside the gene matches. CDR3 region: CASRETGGGSPLHF. The CDR3 bases are TGTGCCAGCAGGGAAACAGGGGGTGGTTCACCCCTCCACTTT.

The rearrangement uses TRBV7-2 and TRBJ2-3, with 13 bases lining up with TRBD2. The V segment lost 5 bases and the J segment 3 bases; nucleotides outside the gene matches: 11. The V gene's germline CDR1 is SGHTA and CDR2 FQGNSA. The CDR3 runs to 18 residues. This CDR3 is CASSRQLTSGGATDTQYF. CDR3 DNA sequence: TGTGCCAGCAGCCGACAACTAACTAGCGGGGGGGCGACAGATACGCAGTATTTT.

The genes are TRBV19 and TRBJ1-5; TRBD1 might be the D (5 bases). The CDR3 loop spans 15 amino acids. The V gene's germline CDR1 is LNHDA and CDR2 SQIVND (reference sequence). Trimming took 6 bases from V and 3 from J, leaving 15 bases between them. CDR3 in amino acids: CASSQGGGPNQPQHF. DNA for the CDR3: TGTGCCAGTAGCCAGGGCGGGGGTCCCAATCAGCCCCAGCATTTT.

The CDR3, as DNA: TGTGCCAGCAGTGAAGCGCGGGGATTAGCTTCACCCCTCCACTTT. This sequence encodes CASSEARGLASPLHF. The V and J genes are TRBV2 and TRBJ1-6; no clear D. V gave up 0 bases and J gave up 9 bases, with 12 bases separating them. The CDR3 runs 15 residues. Per the germline V gene, CDR1 is SNHLY and CDR2 is FYNNEI. The full variable domain, completed using reference TRBV2 and TRBJ1-6, is EPEVTQTPSHQVTQMGQEVILRCVPISNHLYFYWYRQILGQKVEFLVSFYNNEISEKSEIFDDQFSVERPDGSNFTLKIRSTKLEDSAMYFCASSEARGLASPLHFGNGTRLTVT.

To note about this clonotype: A much larger clone sits a single nucleotide away, making a read error possible. The chain links TRBV7-2 to TRBJ1-2; maybe TRBD1 (6 bases). The CDR3 totals 13 residues. From germline, CDR1 is SGHTA and CDR2 FQGNSA. The CDR3 is CANSLSGVGGYTF. The CDR3 DNA is TGTGCCAACAGCTTATCAGGGGTTGGTGGCTACACCTTC. Looking up the rest from reference TRBV7-2 and TRBJ1-2 gives the full variable domain: GAGVSQSPSNKVTEKGKDVELRCDPISGHTALYWYRQSLGQGLEFLIYFQGNSAPDKSGLPSDRFSAERTGGSVSTLTIQRTQQEDSAVYLCANSLSGVGGYTFGSGTRLTVV.

This clonotype occurred a few times. This chain uses TRBV28 with TRBJ1-4, with D unclear. This CDR3 comprises 14 residues. Germline assignment: CDR1 MDHEN and CDR2 SYDVKM. V lost 4 bases, J lost 8 bases, and 14 bases lay in between. CDR3 bases: TGTGCCAGCAGTTCTAGGGCTAGGAGAGAAAAACTGTTTTTT. Translation: CASSSRARREKLFF.

The chain joins TRBV7-9 to TRBJ2-3; D gene uncertain. CDR3 length: 15 amino acids. Trimming stripped 3 bases from V and 6 bases from J, with 16 bases between. The germline gives CDR1 SEHNR, CDR2 FQNEAQ (reference sequence). The CDR3 DNA reads as TGTGCCAGCAGCTTCGCCCCATCCCCTGGGGATACGCAGTATTTT. Translated: CASSFAPSPGDTQYF.

This clonotype was picked up a small number of times. The chain carries TRBV19 and TRBJ1-1; D perhaps matches TRBD1 (6 bases). CDR1 is LNHDA and CDR2 is SQIVND in the germline V gene (reference sequence). V lost 1 base and J 5 bases, leaving 11 bases between the germline ends. The CDR3 is 14 residues long. CDR3 amino acids: CASSIVGAGTEAFF. CDR3 DNA sequence: TGTGCCAGTAGTATAGTGGGGGCTGGGACTGAAGCTTTCTTT.

The J gene is TRBJ2-2, the V gene TRBV19; 7 bases fit TRBD1. Germline V CDR1 and CDR2: LNHDA, SQIVND (reference sequence). Unmatched junction bases numbered 4, after V lost 9 bases and J lost 0 bases. The CDR3 totals 14 residues. Here the CDR3 reads CASRQGTNTGELFF. DNA for the CDR3: TGTGCCAGCCGACAGGGAACGAACACCGGGGAGCTGTTTTTT.

The J gene is TRBJ1-5, the V gene TRBV10-3, with D possibly TRBD1 on 6 matching bases. The CDR3 runs 14 residues. Trimming removed 9 bases from V and 5 bases from J, with 17 bases in between. Germline V gene sequence: CDR1 ENHRY, CDR2 SYGVKD. CDR3 DNA: TGTGCCATTCGGGGGTCAGGGGAGCATCAGCCCCAGCATTTT. Residues: CAIRGSGEHQPQHF.

This clonotype was observed a handful of times. The V and J genes are TRBV6-1 and TRBJ2-7; 7 positions match TRBD1. The germline V gene has CDR1 MNHNS and CDR2 SASEGT. V was clipped by 6 bases and J by 4 bases; unmatched bases: 9. This CDR3 region has 14 residues. As DNA, the CDR3 is TGTGCCAGCAGGGTTCGGGACAGAGATTACGAGCAGTACTTC. It translates to CASRVRDRDYEQYF.

In this sample, this clonotype turned up a few times. V gene TRBV28 combines with J gene TRBJ1-2, with D possibly matching TRBD1 (6 bases). The CDR3 is 15 amino acids. Germline CDR1 MDHEN, CDR2 SYDVKM. V lost 5 bases and J lost 5, with 18 bases in between. The CDR3 nucleotides are TGTGCCAGCAGTGTGCCTCAGGGGACGCGGTATGGCTACACCTTC. Protein product: CASSVPQGTRYGYTF.

This clonotype was found a few times. This chain connects TRBV11-3 to TRBJ2-7, with D hard to call. Deletions cut 5 bases from V and 4 bases from J, with 18 bases between. The CDR3 runs to 15 residues. Germline V gene lookup returns CDR1 SGHNT and CDR2 YENEEA. CDR3 coding DNA: TGTGCCAGCAGCACCCCCCAGTCGGCGCGGTACGAGCAGTACTTC. This codes for CASSTPQSARYEQYF.

This clonotype was seen more than once but under ten times. The chain employs TRBV2 and TRBJ2-7; D uncertain. V lost 4 bases and J 1 base, leaving 11 bases between the germline ends. The CDR3 loop spans 14 amino acids. Germline CDR1 and CDR2: SNHLY and FYNNEI. The CDR3 here is CASSVMDVSYEQYF. As DNA, the CDR3 is TGTGCCAGCAGTGTAATGGACGTTTCCTACGAGCAGTACTTC.

The chain joins TRBV6-1 to TRBJ2-5; 13 positions agree with TRBD2. The CDR3 loop spans 15 amino acids. Per germline, CDR1 MNHNS and CDR2 SASEGT. The J segment lost 3 bases and the V segment lost 7 bases, leaving 5 bases of the junction unmatched. CDR3 amino acids: CASIWTSGGKETQYF. CDR3 DNA sequence: TGTGCCAGCATCTGGACTAGCGGGGGAAAAGAGACCCAGTACTTC.

The chain carries TRBV2 and TRBJ2-7; D may be TRBD1 or TRBD2 (5 bases each). V was shortened by 6 bases and J by 2 bases, with 11 bases between the two germline ends. Germline CDR1 reads SNHLY; CDR2 reads FYNNEI. The CDR3 is made up of 13 amino acids. CDR3 nucleotides: TGTGCCAGCAGGGACGGGACCGCCTACGAGCAGTACTTC. Translating gives CASRDGTAYEQYF.

This sequence joins TRBV6-1 and TRBJ1-1; no firm D call. Germline V lookup: CDR1 MNHNS, CDR2 SASEGT. This CDR3 spans 15 amino acids. The V end lost 2 bases, the J end lost 0 bases, and 10 bases lay between the germline ends. CDR3 nucleotide sequence: TGTGCCAGCAGTGAAAACGTCCTATTGAACACTGAAGCTTTCTTT. The encoded protein is CASSENVLLNTEAFF.

Within the sample, this clonotype is medium-sized. The genes are TRBV27 and TRBJ1-2; unclear D gene. CDR3 size: 14 residues. Germline V gene lookup returns CDR1 MNHEY and CDR2 SMNVEV (reference sequence). Trimming stripped 4 bases from V and 2 bases from J, with 11 bases between. The CDR3 sequence: CASSSQASNYGYTF. CDR3 nucleotides: TGTGCCAGCAGTTCTCAGGCCTCCAACTATGGCTACACCTTC.

This clonotype is categorized as medium-sized. V usage is TRBV7-3 and J usage is TRBJ1-2; D is unclear. The CDR3 is 15 amino acids. Looked up from germline, CDR1 is SGHTA and CDR2 is FQGTGA. V was cut by 5 bases and J by 0 bases, with 13 bases left in between. CDR3 sequence reads: CASSAGGGANYGYTF. The CDR3 DNA sequence: TGTGCCAGCAGCGCAGGAGGCGGAGCTAACTATGGCTACACCTTC.

The chain recombines TRBV6-1 with TRBJ2-7; D is unresolved. Deletions cut 0 bases from V and 0 bases from J, with 9 bases between. Germline V lookup: CDR1 MNHNS, CDR2 SASEGT. The CDR3 consists of 15 residues. The CDR3 DNA sequence: TGTGCCAGCAGTGAAGCGGCGAAGGGCTCCTACGAGCAGTACTTC. This gives the protein CASSEAAKGSYEQYF.

The rearrangement links TRBV19 to TRBJ1-1; D may be TRBD1 (5 bases). The V end was cut by 8 bases, the J end by 8 bases, with 21 bases between. The CDR3 sequence is 14 residues long. The germline gives CDR1 LNHDA, CDR2 SQIVND (reference sequence). This CDR3 is CASQRDAERWEAFF. CDR3 in DNA: TGTGCCAGTCAGCGGGACGCCGAAAGGTGGGAAGCTTTCTTT. Supplemented by reference TRBV19 and TRBJ1-1, the full variable domain reads DGGITQSPKYLFRKEGQNVTLSCEQNLNHDAMYWYRQDPGQGLRLIYYSQIVNDFQKGDIAEGYSVSREKKESFPLTVTSAQKNPTAFYLCASQRDAERWEAFFGQGTRLTVV.

The chain has TRBV4-1 and TRBJ2-2, with unresolved D. V dropped 2 bases and J dropped 1 base, with 8 bases sitting between them. There are 15 residues in the CDR3. Germline CDR1 and CDR2: MGHRA and YSYEKL. Here the CDR3 DNA reads TGCGCCAGCAGCCAACCTATAAGGAACACCGGGGAGCTGTTTTTT. The encoded protein is CASSQPIRNTGELFF.

The gene calls are TRBV19 and TRBJ1-2; D uncertain. Looked up from germline, CDR1 is LNHDA and CDR2 is SQIVND (reference sequence). V was trimmed by 0 bases and J by 7 bases, leaving 24 bases between them. The CDR3 is 18 amino acids. DNA for the CDR3: TGTGCCAGTAGTATAGATCCGTGGTGGGCCGGGAAAGGGAGTGGCTACACCTTC. It codes for CASSIDPWWAGKGSGYTF.